The entry that follows covers one T cell receptor beta chain sequence. Germline lookup yields CDR1 MNHNY and CDR2 SVGAGI (reference sequence). The CDR3 totals 12 residues. V was shortened by 6 bases and J by 3 bases, with 8 bases between the two germline ends. The data were taken from a study of cytotoxic CD8 clonotypes in ibrutinib-treated CLL. On the study more broadly: About 25 partial and 2 complete responses; at median approximately 68 months, about 14 remitted, approximately 12 progressed.

Measured with immunoSEQ multiplex PCR; TCRdb has only the in-frame clones, and not every one. The sample has over 130,000 clones; 80% are singletons. Genomic DNA in an amount of approximately 2 micrograms was extracted from cryopreserved PBMCs and used for the preparation of TCR beta libraries. The sequence was collected from a human donor with chronic lymphocytic leukemia. Sequencing used PBMCs, obtained after 36 months of ibrutinib treatment. J is TRBJ1-2 and V is TRBV6-6, with D hard to call. The CDR3: CASSGRDYGYTF. As DNA, the CDR3 is TGTGCCAGCAGCGGACGCGACTATGGCTACACCTTC.